The 12 T cell receptor beta chains given below trace back to one sample, sequenced in a study of glioma-infiltrating T cells. The iRepertoire nested amplicon-rescue multiplex PCR amplified TCR alpha and beta CDR3s from RNA. TCRdb redid the calling of the multiplex PCR reads with MiXCR, one entry per CDR3 protein. The repertoire includes a few hundred thousand distinct CDR3 sequences, roughly 41% of them detected once, and more than 10% sits in the top ten. The sample taken for sequencing was glioma tissue, nonneoplastic brain tissue, or PBMCs (not recorded which). These TCRs come from a human donor with low-grade glioma or glioblastoma, undergoing nonglioma brain surgery, or in good health (not recorded which).

This clonotype turned up a few times. The gene calls are TRBV6-2 or TRBV6-3 and TRBJ2-3; TRBD2 is a possible D gene (6 bases). Trimming stripped 4 bases from V and 0 bases from J, with 20 bases between. CDR1 is MNHEY and CDR2 is SVGEGT in the germline V gene. CDR3 length: 18 amino acids. Here the CDR3 DNA reads TGTGCCAGCAGTTTAGAAATTTGGAGGGAGGAAAGCACAGATACGCAGTATTTT. As protein: CASSLEIWREESTDTQYF.

The chain has TRBV20-1 and TRBJ2-7; D not certain. V lost 0 bases and J 5 bases, leaving 11 bases between the germline ends. CDR3 length equals 13 residues. Germline V gene lookup returns CDR1 DFQATT and CDR2 SNEGSKA (reference sequence). The DNA for the CDR3 is TGCAGTGCTAGAGATCCCTTCGGTAACGAGCAGTACTTC. This codes for CSARDPFGNEQYF.

The rearrangement links TRBV4-2 to TRBJ1-1; 8 positions agree with TRBD1. The CDR3 covers 13 residues. V shed 1 base and J 10 bases; nucleotides not matched to a gene: 5. Germline V gene sequence: CDR1 LGHNA, CDR2 YNFKEQ. The CDR3 sequence is CASSQADRGTAFF. The DNA for the CDR3 is TGTGCCAGCAGCCAAGCCGACAGGGGCACAGCTTTCTTT.

This clonotype is a singleton in its sample. Just one base apart from a much larger clone, this may be a read error. The genes are TRBV28 and TRBJ1-2; D is unresolved. CDR1 is MDHEN and CDR2 is SYDVKM in the germline V gene. The CDR3 has 15 residues. V was clipped by 1 base and J by 8 bases, with 17 bases between them. The CDR3 DNA follows: TGTGCCAGCAGTTTATTTTCAGGACGCTCCGGAGGCTACACCTTC. This sequence encodes CASSLFSGRSGGYTF.

As to this clonotype: The junction does not match germline at one end; this may be a read error. The genes are TRBV6-5 and TRBJ1-5; D gene unclear. Germline V gene lookup returns CDR1 MNHEY and CDR2 SVGAGI. The CDR3 sequence is 14 residues long. CDR3 sequence reads: CASSYSGRNPPQHF. CDR3 coding DNA: TGTGCCAGCAGCTACAGCGGGCGCAATCCGCCCCAGCATTTT.

This chain links TRBV6-2 or TRBV6-3 with TRBJ2-3, with D perhaps TRBD2 (6 bases). Germline CDR1 reads MNHEY; CDR2 reads SVGEGT. V lost 7 bases and J lost 2, with 10 bases in between. This CDR3 is 13 amino acids long. In DNA, the CDR3 is TGTGCCAGCATAACTAGCTCCACAGATACGCAGTATTTT. Translated, it gives CASITSSTDTQYF.

This clonotype was seen a handful of times. V and J are TRBV6-2 or TRBV6-3 and TRBJ2-6; 7 bases fit TRBD1. V lost 2 bases to trimming and J lost 0 bases; unmatched junction nucleotides: 10. CDR1 is MNHEY and CDR2 is SVGEGT in the germline V gene. The CDR3 is made up of 19 amino acids. The CDR3 nucleotides read TGTGCCAGCAGTTACCCGATAGGACAGGCCTACTCTGGGGCCAACGTCCTGACTTTC. Translated, it gives CASSYPIGQAYSGANVLTF.

This clonotype has more than one count but fewer than ten. V usage is TRBV19 and J usage is TRBJ1-5; a weak D match, TRBD1 (5 bases). The CDR3 length is 13 residues. Germline-derived CDR1 and CDR2 are LNHDA and SQIVND (reference sequence). V lost 6 bases and J 7 bases, leaving 13 bases between the germline ends. The CDR3 sequence: CASSPGPGQPQHF. The CDR3 region has the DNA TGTGCCAGTAGCCCAGGGCCTGGGCAGCCCCAGCATTTT.

Notes on this clonotype: A much larger clone lies a single base off, so this may be a read error. This chain joins TRBV6-1 and TRBJ2-5; TRBD2 is a possible D gene (6 bases). Germline CDR1 MNHNS, CDR2 SASEGT. The V end lost 7 bases, the J end lost 11 bases, and 17 bases lay between the germline ends. CDR3 length equals 12 residues. The chain's CDR3 is CASTSVYNEQYF. CDR3 in DNA: TGTGCCAGCACTAGCGTGTACAATGAGCAGTACTTC.

The chain has TRBV12-3 or TRBV12-4 and TRBJ2-7; 7 bases map to TRBD1. This CDR3 has 16 amino acids. V shed 5 bases and J 2 bases; nucleotides not matched to a gene: 12. The CDR3, as DNA: TGTGCCAGCAGTCACGGGGACAGCTCAACTACCTACGAGCAGTACTTC. Its protein is CASSHGDSSTTYEQYF.

The chain carries TRBV4-3 and TRBJ2-1; a possible D gene is TRBD2 (6 bases). CDR1 LGHNA and CDR2 YSLEER come from the germline V gene. This CDR3 spans 16 amino acids. The V end was cut by 0 bases, the J end by 1 base, with 10 bases between. As DNA, the CDR3 is TGCGCCAGCAGCCAAGATTCGGCGGGGTCCTACAATGAGCAGTTCTTC. Protein: CASSQDSAGSYNEQFF.

There are many counts of this clonotype. V is TRBV6-2 or TRBV6-3 and J is TRBJ2-5, with TRBD2 as a possible D gene (5 bases). V lost 3 bases, J lost 0 bases, and 8 bases lay in between. The CDR3 length is 14 residues. The germline V gene has CDR1 MNHEY and CDR2 SVGEGT. In DNA, the CDR3 is TGTGCCAGCAGTTATTGGCGGGACCAAGAGACCCAGTACTTC. Amino acids: CASSYWRDQETQYF.